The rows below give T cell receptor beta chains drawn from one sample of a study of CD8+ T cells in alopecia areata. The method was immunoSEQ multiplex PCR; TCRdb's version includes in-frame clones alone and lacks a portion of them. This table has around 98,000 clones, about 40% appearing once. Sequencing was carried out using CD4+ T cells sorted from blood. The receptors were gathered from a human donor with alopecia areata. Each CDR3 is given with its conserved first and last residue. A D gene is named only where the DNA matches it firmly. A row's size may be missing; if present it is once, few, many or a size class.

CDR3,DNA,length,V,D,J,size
CAWSISTEAEAFF,TGTGCCTGGAGCATATCGACAGAGGCTGAAGCTTTCTTT,13,TRBV30,NA,TRBJ1-1,NA
CSVAGLLNTEAFF,TGCAGCGTTGCGGGACTCCTGAACACTGAAGCTTTCTTT,13,TRBV29-1,NA,TRBJ1-1,once
CASSVMMRAAQETQYF,TGCGCCAGCAGCGTAATGATGCGGGCAGCTCAAGAGACCCAGTACTTC,16,TRBV5-1,NA,TRBJ2-5,NA
CAGQGGSCRGWYGYTF,TGTGCCGGCCAAGGCGGGTCCTGCAGGGGATGGTATGGCTACACCTTC,16,TRBV21-1,NA,TRBJ1-2,few
CASSFSDSPLHF,TGTGCCAGCAGCTTTAGTGATTCACCCCTCCACTTT,12,TRBV7-2,NA,TRBJ1-6,NA
CAWATTDYNEQFF,TGTGCCTGGGCAACGACGGATTACAATGAGCAGTTCTTC,13,TRBV30,NA,TRBJ2-1,few
CAWSSGLATYEQYF,TGTGCCTGGAGTTCGGGACTAGCTACCTACGAGCAGTACTTC,14,TRBV30,TRBD2,TRBJ2-7,NA
CAWSLAGDEQFF,TGTGCCTGGAGCCTAGCGGGAGATGAGCAGTTCTTC,12,TRBV30,TRBD2,TRBJ2-1,NA
CASSSFEQETQYF,TGTGCCAGCAGTTCATTCGAACAAGAGACCCAGTACTTC,13,TRBV28,NA,TRBJ2-5,NA
CASSQGARYSYEQYF,TGTGCCAGCAGCCAAGGGGCCAGGTACTCCTACGAGCAGTACTTC,15,TRBV14,NA,TRBJ2-7,NA
CASSLGQVKETQYF,TGTGCCAGCAGCCTGGGACAGGTTAAAGAGACCCAGTACTTC,14,TRBV11-2,TRBD1,TRBJ2-5,NA
CASSERGDTGELFF,TGTGCCAGCAGTGAAAGAGGGGACACCGGGGAGCTGTTTTTT,14,TRBV6-5,NA,TRBJ2-2,few
CASRVGGGETQYF,TGTGCCAGCAGAGTAGGGGGCGGGGAGACCCAGTACTTC,13,TRBV27,TRBD1,TRBJ2-5,NA
CSVVGSGGVYGYTF,TGCAGCGTTGTAGGTTCAGGAGGGGTGTATGGCTACACCTTC,14,TRBV29-1,NA,TRBJ1-2,NA
CASSAQETQYF,TGTGCCAGCTCCGCTCAAGAGACCCAGTACTTC,11,TRBV10-3,NA,TRBJ2-5,NA
CASRLAGDEQFF,TGTGCCAGCAGACTAGCGGGGGATGAGCAGTTCTTC,12,TRBV5-6,TRBD2,TRBJ2-1,NA
CASSLSPPETQYF,TGTGCCAGCAGTTTATCCCCCCCCGAGACCCAGTACTTC,13,TRBV5-6,NA,TRBJ2-5,NA
CAWSDGDYGYTF,TGTGCCTGGAGTGATGGTGACTATGGCTACACCTTC,12,TRBV30,NA,TRBJ1-2,NA
CAWSLQGNQPQHF,TGTGCCTGGAGTTTACAGGGAAATCAGCCCCAGCATTTT,13,TRBV30,NA,TRBJ1-5,NA
CSAGGPEKLFF,TGCAGCGCCGGCGGTCCAGAAAAACTGTTTTTT,11,TRBV29-1,NA,TRBJ1-4,few
CSSGDRGETQYF,TGCAGCTCCGGGGACAGGGGAGAGACCCAGTACTTC,12,TRBV29-1,TRBD1,TRBJ2-5,few
CAWTDAGGADTGELFF,TGTGCCTGGACCGATGCCGGGGGGGCTGACACCGGGGAGCTGTTTTTT,16,TRBV30,TRBD2,TRBJ2-2,NA
CSVDNVGQALNTEAFF,TGCAGCGTTGATAATGTTGGTCAGGCATTGAACACTGAAGCTTTCTTT,16,TRBV29-1,NA,TRBJ1-1,few
CSASDSYEQYF,TGCAGTGCTAGCGACTCCTACGAGCAGTACTTC,11,TRBV20-1,NA,TRBJ2-7,NA
CSVATGTGTGDTQYF,TGCAGCGTAGCTACCGGGACAGGGACGGGAGATACGCAGTATTTT,15,TRBV29-1,TRBD1,TRBJ2-3,NA
CSVGTADTQYF,TGCAGCGTCGGTACGGCAGATACGCAGTATTTT,11,TRBV29-1,NA,TRBJ2-3,few
CASSLVTRQERQYF,TGTGCCAGCAGCTTAGTAACGCGACAGGAGCGTCAGTATTTT,14,TRBV7-2,NA,TRBJ2-3,few
CASSTRRTSGGADTQYF,TGTGCCAGCAGTACGCGGAGGACTAGCGGGGGTGCAGATACGCAGTATTTT,17,TRBV28,TRBD2,TRBJ2-3,NA
CSSGGGSGDSGEAFF,TGCAGCTCCGGGGGTGGTTCTGGGGATTCAGGAGAAGCTTTCTTT,15,TRBV29-1,NA,TRBJ1-1,few
CASIISGGGSYEQYF,TGTGCCAGCATTATTAGCGGGGGAGGATCCTACGAGCAGTACTTC,15,TRBV28,TRBD2,TRBJ2-7,few
CASSIGQDRKTQYF,TGTGCCAGTAGTATAGGGCAGGACCGGAAGACCCAGTACTTC,14,TRBV19,NA,TRBJ2-5,NA
CASSLVMVGSGLTEAFF,TGCGCCAGCAGCTTGGTCATGGTCGGCAGTGGCCTCACTGAAGCTTTCTTT,17,TRBV5-1,NA,TRBJ1-1,NA
CAISDKKGAGANVLTF,TGTGCCATCAGTGATAAAAAGGGGGCTGGGGCCAACGTCCTGACTTTC,16,TRBV10-3,NA,TRBJ2-6,few
CAIPRFPNTGELFF,TGTGCCATCCCACGCTTTCCCAACACCGGGGAGCTGTTTTTT,14,TRBV10-3,NA,TRBJ2-2,NA
CAWSVKRYEGYTF,TGTGCCTGGAGTGTCAAACGCTATGAGGGCTACACCTTC,13,TRBV30,NA,TRBJ1-2,NA
CASSGDIQYF,TGTGCCAGCAGTGGGGACATTCAGTACTTC,10,TRBV11-3,NA,TRBJ2-4,NA
CASSEGRGNEQFF,TGTGCCAGCAGTGAGGGGAGGGGCAATGAGCAGTTCTTC,13,TRBV2,TRBD2,TRBJ2-1,NA
CASSEQGMQPQHF,TGTGCCAGCAGTGAACAGGGAATGCAGCCCCAGCATTTT,13,TRBV2,NA,TRBJ1-5,NA
CSVRLAGGQETQYF,TGCAGCGTTCGACTAGCGGGAGGGCAAGAGACCCAGTACTTC,14,TRBV29-1,TRBD2,TRBJ2-5,few
CASSFGPSGSPGELFF,TGTGCCAGCAGCTTCGGTCCTAGCGGGAGTCCCGGGGAGCTGTTTTTT,16,TRBV7-2,TRBD2,TRBJ2-2,NA
CAWSRGQGLSKNIQYF,TGTGCCTGGAGTCGGGGACAGGGGTTATCCAAAAACATTCAGTACTTC,16,TRBV30,TRBD1,TRBJ2-4,NA
CAWSVNGDTEAFF,TGTGCCTGGAGTGTAAACGGGGATACTGAAGCTTTCTTT,13,TRBV30,NA,TRBJ1-1,NA
CSGGQTVNTEAFF,TGCAGCGGGGGACAGACTGTGAACACTGAAGCTTTCTTT,13,TRBV29-1,TRBD1,TRBJ1-1,few
CASGTVMSGYTF,TGTGCCAGCGGGACAGTAATGTCTGGCTACACCTTC,12,TRBV9,TRBD1,TRBJ1-2,once
CASTTMDGTYEQYF,TGTGCCAGCACAACTATGGACGGAACCTACGAGCAGTACTTC,14,TRBV7-9,NA,TRBJ2-7,few
CASSRGHIEAKNIQYF,TGCGCCAGCAGTCGGGGACATATTGAAGCCAAAAACATTCAGTACTTC,16,TRBV23-1,NA,TRBJ2-4,few
CASSLGTSTDTQYF,TGCGCCAGCAGCTTGGGCACGAGCACAGATACGCAGTATTTT,14,TRBV5-1,NA,TRBJ2-3,few
CSAAGSSYEQYF,TGCAGCGCGGCAGGCTCTTCCTACGAGCAGTACTTC,12,TRBV29-1,NA,TRBJ2-7,NA
CSVLAGETQYF,TGCAGCGTCTTAGCGGGAGAGACCCAGTACTTC,11,TRBV29-1,TRBD2,TRBJ2-5,NA
CSGGVRELFF,TGCAGCGGGGGGGTGAGGGAGCTGTTTTTT,10,TRBV29-1,NA,TRBJ2-2,NA
CASSPLPNGYTF,TGTGCCAGCAGCCCCCTACCCAATGGCTACACCTTC,12,TRBV28,NA,TRBJ1-2,many
CASSQGRQSSGNTIYF,TGTGCCAGCAGCCAAGGACGACAGTCCTCTGGAAACACCATATATTTT,16,TRBV4-2,NA,TRBJ1-3,NA
CASSLTVGTSGSRTGELFF,TGCGCCAGCAGCTTAACCGTTGGGACTAGCGGGAGCCGCACCGGGGAGCTGTTTTTT,19,TRBV5-1,TRBD2,TRBJ2-2,few